This passage covers 20 T cell receptor beta chains from one sample sequenced in a study of blood T cell repertoires in COVID-19. Clones were read by immunoSEQ multiplex PCR, and TCRdb kept only the in-frame ones, dropping some. The sample consists of about 270,000 clones, approximately 90% of them appearing once. The sequencing input was PBMCs or T cells enriched from blood (not recorded which). The receptors shown here come from a man aged 40-50 years who had been exposed to COVID-19.

The J gene is TRBJ2-1, the V gene TRBV4-1; TRBD2 is a possible D gene (7 bases). The V gene's germline CDR1 is MGHRA and CDR2 YSYEKL. With 4 bases removed from V and 5 bases from J, the gap between germline ends came to 15 bases. The CDR3 runs to 15 residues. The CDR3 spells CASSLSGTRDNEQFF. In nucleotides, the CDR3 is TGCGCCAGCAGCCTCAGCGGGACAAGGGACAATGAGCAGTTCTTC.

CDR3: CASSVGGGTPLHF. The CDR3 DNA reads as TGTGCCAGCAGTGTAGGAGGTGGGACACCCCTCCACTTT. The chain couples TRBV6-4 to TRBJ1-6, with unresolved D. CDR1 MRHNA and CDR2 SNTAGT come from the germline V gene. CDR3 size: 13 residues. Trimming left V 4 bases short and J 11 bases short, with 12 bases between.

The chain employs TRBV29-1 and TRBJ2-1, with TRBD1 matching over 7 bases. Germline V gene lookup returns CDR1 SQVTM and CDR2 ANQGSEA. The V and J ends lost 4 bases and 9 bases, in that order; junction bases with no gene match: 9. The CDR3 consists of 13 residues. The CDR3 bases are TGCAGCGTTGGACAGGGCCGTGGAATTGAGCAGTTCTTC. Translated: CSVGQGRGIEQFF.

V usage is TRBV19 and J usage is TRBJ2-2; D may be TRBD1 (6 bases). With 3 bases removed from V and 2 bases from J, the gap between germline ends came to 13 bases. The CDR3 contains 16 residues. Germline V gene sequence: CDR1 LNHDA, CDR2 SQIVND (reference sequence). The CDR3 region has the DNA TGTGCCAGTAGTATTGGGCCAGGGGCCAACACCGGGGAGCTGTTTTTT. It specifies CASSIGPGANTGELFF.

The V call is TRBV6-5, the J call TRBJ2-4, with 8 bases matching TRBD2. This CDR3 region has 14 residues. Per germline, CDR1 MNHEY and CDR2 SVGAGI. The J segment lost 4 bases and the V segment lost 5 bases, leaving 4 bases of the junction unmatched. Written as DNA, the CDR3 is TGTGCCAGCAGTAGCGGGAGTCGGAAAAACATTCAGTACTTC. This translates into CASSSGSRKNIQYF.

CDR3 protein: CASSAQDSNTEAFF. In DNA form, the CDR3 reads TGTGCCAGCAGCGCCCAAGACAGCAACACTGAAGCTTTCTTT. The rearrangement links TRBV9 to TRBJ1-1, with a possible D match to TRBD1 (5 bases). The CDR3 sequence is 14 residues long. The V gene's germline CDR1 is SGDLS and CDR2 YYNGEE. Trimming cost V 3 bases and J 2 bases, with 11 bases left between them.

CDR3 residues: CASSQDPGQGAYSPLHF. Here the CDR3 DNA reads TGCGCCAGCAGCCAAGATCCGGGACAGGGGGCTTATTCACCCCTCCACTTT. This rearrangement joins TRBV4-1 to TRBJ1-6, with 12 bases fitting TRBD1. The CDR3 sequence is 17 residues long. Germline lookup yields CDR1 MGHRA and CDR2 YSYEKL. Trimming at V came to 0 bases and at J to 8 bases, leaving 5 bases not matched to a gene.

This sequence joins TRBV20-1 and TRBJ1-5, with 8 bases aligning to TRBD1. The CDR3 sequence is 15 residues long. V was pared by 4 bases and J by 4 bases, with 9 bases of the junction left unmatched. The germline V gene has CDR1 DFQATT and CDR2 SNEGSKA (reference sequence). The CDR3 DNA follows: TGCAGTGCTAATGACAGGGGCCTCGCAAATCAGCCCCAGCATTTT. This codes for CSANDRGLANQPQHF.

The chain employs TRBV28 and TRBJ1-1, with 10 bases fitting TRBD1. Looked up from germline, CDR1 is MDHEN and CDR2 is SYDVKM. The ends lost 3 bases at V and 1 base at J; junction bases unmatched: 11. The CDR3 is made up of 18 amino acids. CDR3 region: CASSFFLGQGIGNTEAFF. The DNA of the CDR3 is TGTGCCAGCAGTTTTTTCCTGGGACAGGGGATAGGGAACACTGAAGCTTTCTTT.

The chain is built from TRBV6-4 and TRBJ1-2; D gene uncertain. In germline, CDR1 is MRHNA, CDR2 SNTAGT. The CDR3 extends over 15 amino acids. Between the trimmed V and J ends, which lost 6 bases and 0 bases, there was a span of 14 bases. DNA for the CDR3: TGTGCCAGCAGACCCACCTCAGAAGCTAACTATGGCTACACCTTC. Amino acids: CASRPTSEANYGYTF.

The rearrangement joins TRBV29-1 to TRBJ1-4, with TRBD1 matching over 7 bases. Germline V gene lookup returns CDR1 SQVTM and CDR2 ANQGSEA. This CDR3 contains 13 residues. The ends lost 4 bases at V and 6 bases at J; junction bases unmatched: 5. CDR3 protein: CSVVTGEDEKLFF. The CDR3, as DNA: TGCAGCGTTGTCACAGGGGAGGATGAAAAACTGTTTTTT.

Only a few counts were recorded for this clone. The chain employs TRBV11-2 and TRBJ2-3; 8 bases are a match to TRBD2. The CDR3 has 19 residues. The ends lost 5 bases at V and 2 bases at J; junction bases unmatched: 18. The germline gives CDR1 SGHAT, CDR2 FQNNGV. The CDR3 nucleotides are TGTGCCAGCAGCCCACGACGGGGCCGGACTAGCCGATACACAGATACGCAGTATTTT. Residues: CASSPRRGRTSRYTDTQYF.

The rearrangement links TRBV27 to TRBJ1-2; TRBD1 aligns across 7 bases. V was pared by 0 bases and J by 2 bases, with 3 bases of the junction left unmatched. From germline, CDR1 is MNHEY and CDR2 SMNVEV (reference sequence). The CDR3 runs to 15 residues. The CDR3 region is CASSLSAGGNYGYTF. CDR3 DNA: TGTGCCAGCAGTTTATCGGCAGGGGGAAACTATGGCTACACCTTC.

V and J are TRBV6-5 and TRBJ2-7, with 11 bases lining up with TRBD1. V gave up 2 bases and J gave up 6 bases; unmatched junction bases: 3. This CDR3 has 14 residues. Per germline, CDR1 MNHEY and CDR2 SVGAGI. The CDR3 spells CASSYTGTGGEQYF. The CDR3 DNA reads as TGTGCCAGCAGTTACACAGGGACAGGGGGCGAGCAGTACTTC.

The V call is TRBV27, the J call TRBJ1-4; 7 bases match TRBD1. V was clipped by 2 bases and J by 0 bases; unmatched bases: 0. The germline CDR1 and CDR2 sequences are MNHEY and SMNVEV (reference sequence). The CDR3 is made up of 15 amino acids. The CDR3: CASSLQGATNEKLFF. The CDR3 DNA reads as TGTGCCAGCAGTTTACAGGGGGCAACTAATGAAAAACTGTTTTTT.

This clone has a single count. The gene calls are TRBV5-6 and TRBJ1-2, with TRBD1 identical over 8 bases. This CDR3 contains 14 residues. Germline V CDR1 and CDR2: SGHDT, YYEEEE. V lost 0 bases and J lost 8; bases outside the gene matches: 6. CDR3 in DNA: TGTGCCAGCAGCTTGGCCCAGGGGGCCAGGGGCTACACCTTC. It specifies CASSLAQGARGYTF.

The chain recombines TRBV30 with TRBJ2-5, with TRBD2 matching over 7 bases. The ends lost 2 bases at V and 5 bases at J; junction bases unmatched: 14. This CDR3 has 16 amino acids. The V gene's germline CDR1 is GTSNPN and CDR2 SVGIG (reference sequence). CDR3 protein: CAWSFGQRDFLETQYF. CDR3 in DNA: TGTGCCTGGAGTTTTGGCCAGCGGGACTTCCTCGAGACCCAGTACTTC.

The genes are TRBV30 and TRBJ2-5; tentatively, D is TRBD1 (6 bases). This CDR3 has 14 residues. The V gene's germline CDR1 is GTSNPN and CDR2 SVGIG (reference sequence). The V end lost 1 base, the J end lost 2 bases, and 11 bases lay between the germline ends. CDR3 DNA sequence: TGTGCCTGGAGTGCGGACAGCCGACAAGAGACCCAGTACTTC. It encodes CAWSADSRQETQYF.

This chain connects TRBV11-3 to TRBJ2-1; the D gene is possibly TRBD2 (6 bases). The CDR3 length is 16 residues. V was pared by 0 bases and J by 9 bases, with 18 bases between. The germline V gene has CDR1 SGHNT and CDR2 YENEEA. The CDR3 bases are TGTGCCAGCAGCTTAGAGTTTAGCGGCCAAACTTCTGAGCAGTTCTTC. Translated: CASSLEFSGQTSEQFF.

This chain uses TRBV5-4 with TRBJ1-5; 8 bases line up with TRBD1. CDR1 SGHNT and CDR2 YYREEE come from the germline V gene (reference sequence). The CDR3 covers 17 residues. Unmatched junction bases numbered 13, after V lost 4 bases and J lost 4 bases. The CDR3 here is CASSHKRGRTGNQPQHF. In DNA, the CDR3 is TGTGCCAGCAGCCACAAGAGGGGGCGGACAGGGAATCAGCCCCAGCATTTT.